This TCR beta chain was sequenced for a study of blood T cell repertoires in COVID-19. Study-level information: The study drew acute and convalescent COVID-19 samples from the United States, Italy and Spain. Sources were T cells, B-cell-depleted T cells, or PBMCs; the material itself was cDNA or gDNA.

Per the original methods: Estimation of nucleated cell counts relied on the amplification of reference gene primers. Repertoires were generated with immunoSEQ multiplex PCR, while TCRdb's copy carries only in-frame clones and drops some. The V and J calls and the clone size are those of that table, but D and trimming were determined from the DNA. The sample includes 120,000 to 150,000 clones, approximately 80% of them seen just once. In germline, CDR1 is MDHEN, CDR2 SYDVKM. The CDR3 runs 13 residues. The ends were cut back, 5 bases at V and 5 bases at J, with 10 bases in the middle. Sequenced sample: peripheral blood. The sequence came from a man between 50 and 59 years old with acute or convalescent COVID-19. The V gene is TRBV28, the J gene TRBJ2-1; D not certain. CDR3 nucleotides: TGTGCCAGCAGTCCCCGGGTCAACAATGAGCAGTTCTTC. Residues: CASSPRVNNEQFF.